A selection of T cell receptor beta chains follows, all from one sample in a study of control samples from healthy donors and cancer patients. Here immunoSEQ multiplex PCR was the method, and the copy in TCRdb shows in-frame clones only, minus some. The sample lists some 49,000 clones; 80% to 90% were seen once. Sequenced: PBMCs. These receptors came from a woman in her 50s with lung cancer. Each CDR3 is given with its conserved first and last residue. A D gene is named only where the DNA matches it firmly. Not all rows give a size; the values are once, few, many and, for expanded clones, a class.

CDR3nt: TGCGCCAGCAGTCAATTTCAGACTAGCGGGCTCCCCCACAATGAGCAGTTCTTC
CDR3aa: CASSQFQTSGLPHNEQFF
d_gene: TRBD2
v_gene: TRBV23-1
j_gene: TRBJ2-1
abundance: -

CDR3nt: TGTGCCAGAAGCAAAAGGACAGGGGGCTATGACTCTGGAAACACCATATATTTT
CDR3aa: CARSKRTGGYDSGNTIYF
d_gene: TRBD1
v_gene: TRBV5-3
j_gene: TRBJ1-3
abundance: -

CDR3nt: TGTGCCAGCAGCTTAGGTCTCGATGAGCAGTTCTTC
CDR3aa: CASSLGLDEQFF
d_gene: -
v_gene: TRBV7-9
j_gene: TRBJ2-1
abundance: -

CDR3nt: TGCGCCAGCAGCTGGGACAGGGGGCTCCTCGGTTTGCAGGGAGTCACTGAAGCTTTCTTT
CDR3aa: CASSWDRGLLGLQGVTEAFF
d_gene: TRBD1
v_gene: TRBV5-1
j_gene: TRBJ1-1
abundance: -

CDR3nt: TGTGCCAGTAGTTACCGGGGGCGCATCGCTGAAGCTTTCTTT
CDR3aa: CASSYRGRIAEAFF
d_gene: -
v_gene: TRBV19
j_gene: TRBJ1-1
abundance: once

CDR3nt: TGCAGCGTCCGCGGGACAGGGGTTGGCGAGCAGTACTTC
CDR3aa: CSVRGTGVGEQYF
d_gene: TRBD1
v_gene: TRBV29-1
j_gene: TRBJ2-7
abundance: -

CDR3nt: TGTGCCAGCAGCTACTCCCCGGCCTCTGGGGCCAACGTCCTGACTTTC
CDR3aa: CASSYSPASGANVLTF
d_gene: -
v_gene: TRBV4-2
j_gene: TRBJ2-6
abundance: -

CDR3nt: TGTGCCAGTAGTATATCGGACAGGGGTACTGAAGCTTTCTTT
CDR3aa: CASSISDRGTEAFF
d_gene: TRBD1
v_gene: TRBV19
j_gene: TRBJ1-1
abundance: -

CDR3nt: TGTGCCAGCAGTTTGTTACAGGCGGGTAGCAATCAGCCCCAGCATTTT
CDR3aa: CASSLLQAGSNQPQHF
d_gene: -
v_gene: TRBV28
j_gene: TRBJ1-5
abundance: -

CDR3nt: TGCGCCAGCAAACGGACAGGGAACACCGGGGAGCTGTTTTTT
CDR3aa: CASKRTGNTGELFF
d_gene: TRBD1
v_gene: TRBV5-1
j_gene: TRBJ2-2
abundance: -

CDR3nt: TGTGCCAGCAGTGCTCCGGGTGGGCGCGGTCAGCCCCAGCATTTT
CDR3aa: CASSAPGGRGQPQHF
d_gene: -
v_gene: TRBV28
j_gene: TRBJ1-5
abundance: -

CDR3nt: TGTGCCAGCAGTGAGGGAGAAAGGGAAGTGTACGAGCAGTACTTC
CDR3aa: CASSEGEREVYEQYF
d_gene: -
v_gene: TRBV2
j_gene: TRBJ2-7
abundance: -

CDR3nt: TGTGCCACCAGCGGGGGGACAGGGGTAAGGCAGCCCCAGCATTTT
CDR3aa: CATSGGTGVRQPQHF
d_gene: TRBD1
v_gene: TRBV15
j_gene: TRBJ1-5
abundance: -

CDR3nt: TGCGCCAGCAGCCCAGGAACGGGGGCGGGGTACAATGAGCAGTTCTTC
CDR3aa: CASSPGTGAGYNEQFF
d_gene: -
v_gene: TRBV4-3
j_gene: TRBJ2-1
abundance: few

CDR3nt: TGTGCCAGCAAAGGGGGGCAGAACACCGGGGAGCTGTTTTTT
CDR3aa: CASKGGQNTGELFF
d_gene: -
v_gene: TRBV6-6
j_gene: TRBJ2-2
abundance: -

CDR3nt: TGTGCCAGCAGCCTATCGGGGGACTACAATGAGCAGTTCTTC
CDR3aa: CASSLSGDYNEQFF
d_gene: -
v_gene: TRBV6-5
j_gene: TRBJ2-1
abundance: -

CDR3nt: TGTGCCAGCTCACAGACCGGGGCAACCAATGAGCAGTTCTTC
CDR3aa: CASSQTGATNEQFF
d_gene: -
v_gene: TRBV18
j_gene: TRBJ2-1
abundance: -

CDR3nt: TGCAGTGCTAGTGACTTTCAGGGGAAAAGGAACACTGAAGCTTTCTTT
CDR3aa: CSASDFQGKRNTEAFF
d_gene: -
v_gene: TRBV20-1
j_gene: TRBJ1-1
abundance: -

CDR3nt: TGTGCCACCAGTGAACCGACTAGCGGGGGTGATACGCAGTATTTT
CDR3aa: CATSEPTSGGDTQYF
d_gene: TRBD2
v_gene: TRBV24-1
j_gene: TRBJ2-3
abundance: -

CDR3nt: TGCGCCAGCAGCCAAGCATTTACAGGGCTGGTCTATGAAGCTTTCTTT
CDR3aa: CASSQAFTGLVYEAFF
d_gene: -
v_gene: TRBV4-1
j_gene: TRBJ1-1
abundance: -

CDR3nt: TGTGCCAGCAGTTACCCGCCCGAAGGACTAAAGCAGTACTTC
CDR3aa: CASSYPPEGLKQYF
d_gene: -
v_gene: TRBV6-2/TRBV6-3
j_gene: TRBJ2-7
abundance: -

CDR3nt: TGCGCCAGCAGCGATTCAGGGGGCGGAGAGACCCAGTACTTC
CDR3aa: CASSDSGGGETQYF
d_gene: TRBD1
v_gene: TRBV5-1
j_gene: TRBJ2-5
abundance: -

CDR3nt: TGTGCCAGCAGTTTGGGACAGGGGGGCGGATATAGCAATCAGCCCCAGCATTTT
CDR3aa: CASSLGQGGGYSNQPQHF
d_gene: TRBD1
v_gene: TRBV6-2/TRBV6-3
j_gene: TRBJ1-5
abundance: -

CDR3nt: TGTGCCAGCAGCCAAGGACTAGCGGGGGCCGCGTGGAATGAGCAGTTCTTC
CDR3aa: CASSQGLAGAAWNEQFF
d_gene: TRBD2
v_gene: TRBV4-2
j_gene: TRBJ2-1
abundance: -

CDR3nt: TGTGCCAGCTCACTGGGCGGCAGCTACGAGCAGTACTTC
CDR3aa: CASSLGGSYEQYF
d_gene: -
v_gene: TRBV18
j_gene: TRBJ2-7
abundance: -

CDR3nt: TGTGCCAGAAGCATACCGGGACAGAGAGGAGAAAAACTGTTTTTT
CDR3aa: CARSIPGQRGEKLFF
d_gene: TRBD1
v_gene: TRBV5-3
j_gene: TRBJ1-4
abundance: -

CDR3nt: TGCAGCGTTGACGGCTATGGCTACACCTTC
CDR3aa: CSVDGYGYTF
d_gene: -
v_gene: TRBV29-1
j_gene: TRBJ1-2
abundance: -

CDR3nt: TGTGCCAGCAGTGATCAGGGGAACACTGAAGCTTTCTTT
CDR3aa: CASSDQGNTEAFF
d_gene: -
v_gene: TRBV2
j_gene: TRBJ1-1
abundance: -

CDR3nt: TGTGCCAGCAGCGTCTCCTACGGTACTGCCGAGCAGTTCTTC
CDR3aa: CASSVSYGTAEQFF
d_gene: -
v_gene: TRBV9
j_gene: TRBJ2-1
abundance: few

CDR3nt: TGTGCCAGTAGAGTCCGATCTGGAAACACCATATATTTT
CDR3aa: CASRVRSGNTIYF
d_gene: -
v_gene: TRBV19
j_gene: TRBJ1-3
abundance: -

CDR3nt: TGTGCCAGCAGTGAAGCGCGAGGGGGAAGGGGTCGAAATGAGCAGTTCTTC
CDR3aa: CASSEARGGRGRNEQFF
d_gene: -
v_gene: TRBV2
j_gene: TRBJ2-1
abundance: -

CDR3nt: TGTGCCAGCTCACCATGGAAGGATACTTCAGCTTTCTTT
CDR3aa: CASSPWKDTSAFF
d_gene: -
v_gene: TRBV18
j_gene: TRBJ1-1
abundance: -

CDR3nt: TGTGCCAGCAGCCTTTCTGGGGCCAACGTCCTGACTTTC
CDR3aa: CASSLSGANVLTF
d_gene: -
v_gene: TRBV11-2
j_gene: TRBJ2-6
abundance: -